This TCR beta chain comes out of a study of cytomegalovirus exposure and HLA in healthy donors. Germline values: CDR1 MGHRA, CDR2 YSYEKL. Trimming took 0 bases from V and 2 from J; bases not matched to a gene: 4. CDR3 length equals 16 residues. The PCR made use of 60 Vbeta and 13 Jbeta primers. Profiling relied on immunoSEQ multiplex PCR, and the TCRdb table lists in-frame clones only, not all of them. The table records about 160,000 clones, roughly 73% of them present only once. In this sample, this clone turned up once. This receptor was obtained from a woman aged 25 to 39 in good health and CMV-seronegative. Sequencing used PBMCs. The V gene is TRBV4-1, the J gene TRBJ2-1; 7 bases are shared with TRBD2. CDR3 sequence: CASSQDWGGAYNEQFF. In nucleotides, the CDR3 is TGCGCCAGCAGCCAAGATTGGGGGGGGGCCTACAATGAGCAGTTCTTC.